The 7 T cell receptor beta chains below come from one sample, sequenced in a study of identical twins. TCRdb redid the calling of the 5' RACE reads with MiXCR, one entry per CDR3 protein. The table shows a few hundred thousand distinct CDR3 sequences, with about 18% occurring only once. Material: naive T cells sorted from blood. These receptors were collected from a man aged 45-65 years in good health.

The chain combines TRBV28 with TRBJ2-5, with TRBD2 identical over 7 bases. Germline V lookup: CDR1 MDHEN, CDR2 SYDVKM. V was pared by 7 bases and J by 3 bases, with 2 bases of the junction left unmatched. This CDR3 is 12 amino acids long. CDR3 sequence reads: CASKSGEETQYF. CDR3 sequence (DNA): TGTGCCAGCAAGAGCGGGGAAGAGACCCAGTACTTC. The variable domain in full, with the rest retrieved from reference TRBV28 and TRBJ2-5, is DVKVTQSSRYLVKRTGEKVFLECVQDMDHENMFWYRQDPGLGLRLIYFSYDVKMKEKGDIPEGYSVSREKKERFSLILESASTNQTSMYLCASKSGEETQYFGPGTRLLVL.

This clonotype was counted only a few times. The chain uses TRBV7-9 and TRBJ2-2; D remains ambiguous. The germline gives CDR1 SEHNR, CDR2 FQNEAQ (reference sequence). CDR3 length: 16 residues. V was shortened by 1 base and J by 6 bases, with 15 bases between the two germline ends. The CDR3 is CASSLGPGGVSGELFF. The CDR3 DNA is TGTGCCAGCAGCTTAGGTCCAGGCGGAGTATCCGGGGAGCTGTTTTTT.

This clonotype came up a few times. The chain couples TRBV12-3 or TRBV12-4 to TRBJ2-7; 9 nucleotides match TRBD1. The CDR3 is made up of 14 amino acids. The V and J ends lost 4 bases and 4 bases, in that order; junction bases with no gene match: 5. Written as DNA, the CDR3 is TGTGCCAGCAGTTCCGGGACAGGGCGATACGAGCAGTACTTC. It encodes CASSSGTGRYEQYF.

The chain carries TRBV20-1 and TRBJ2-7; 7 nucleotides agree with TRBD1. The CDR3 loop spans 12 amino acids. Germline V gene data show CDR1 as DFQATT and CDR2 as SNEGSKA (reference sequence). The V segment lost 6 bases and the J segment 0 bases; nucleotides outside the gene matches: 2. As DNA, the CDR3 is TGCAGTGCCGGGACAGTCTCCTACGAGCAGTACTTC. It codes for CSAGTVSYEQYF.

The rearrangement uses TRBV11-2 and TRBJ2-1; D assignment may be TRBD1 or TRBD2 (5 bases each). With 5 bases removed from V and 4 bases from J, the gap between germline ends came to 24 bases. The CDR3 is 18 amino acids. CDR1 is SGHAT, CDR2 FQNNGV, per germline. This chain's CDR3 is CASSQPLGQGVSYNEQFF. The CDR3 DNA follows: TGTGCCAGCAGCCAGCCTCTGGGGCAGGGAGTCAGTTACAATGAGCAGTTCTTC.

This chain joins TRBV4-3 and TRBJ2-2; D perhaps matches TRBD1 (5 bases). CDR1 is LGHNA, CDR2 YSLEER, per germline. There are 14 residues in the CDR3. The V end was cut by 1 base, the J end by 4 bases, with 7 bases between. The CDR3 loop reads CASSQGTGTGELFF. As DNA, the CDR3 is TGCGCCAGCAGCCAAGGCACAGGCACCGGGGAGCTGTTTTTT.

This clonotype was seen many times. The rearrangement uses TRBV28 and TRBJ1-4; D uncertain. Trimming took 7 bases from V and 6 from J, leaving 9 bases between them. CDR1 is MDHEN, CDR2 SYDVKM, per germline. CDR3 length equals 12 residues. The CDR3 sequence: CASKGWDEKLFF. In nucleotides, the CDR3 is TGTGCCAGCAAGGGATGGGATGAAAAACTGTTTTTT.